This TCR beta chain was captured by sequencing in a study of CD8+ T cells in alopecia areata. As for the study in general: Percentage of affected scalp area was the basis on which treated patients' severity was scored.

RNA extraction was followed by reverse transcription into cDNA, which acted as the sequencing template. Data came from immunoSEQ multiplex PCR; TCRdb stores just in-frame clones and leaves some out. The sample yields 65,000 to 75,000 clones, around 29% seen once. Treatment denoted: oral pan-JAK inhibitor, 5-10 mg twice daily. The study's findings and limits: The treated group had a single nonresponder, limiting CD8+ expansion-response conclusions.

About this clone: Its antigen remains unknown.

Specimen: CD8+ T cells sorted from blood, collected at week 4, from a patient treated with tofacitinib. This TCR was recovered from a human donor with alopecia areata.

CDR3 in DNA: TGTGCCTGGAGTGTCCCGGGCACTGAAGCTTTCTTT. The encoded protein is CAWSVPGTEAFF. J is TRBJ1-1 and V is TRBV30; the D is unclear. This CDR3 is built from 12 residues. Trimming shortened V by 0 bases and J by 4 bases, and 6 bases separated the two germline ends. Looked up from germline, CDR1 is GTSNPN and CDR2 is SVGIG (reference sequence).